These 26 T cell receptor beta chains came from one sample sequenced in a study of T cells in women clearing cervical HPV infection. Sequencing used immunoSEQ multiplex PCR; TCRdb keeps in-frame clones, though not all of them. Its listing shows some 14,000 clones. Input material: blood buffy coat. The source of these receptors is a woman between 18 and 70 years old with a cervical HPV16 infection that either progressed to CIN3+ or cleared (not recorded which).

Comments on this clone: The CDR3 extends 3 residues past the end of the read, so its final part is completed from the germline J gene. The chain links TRBV6-2 or TRBV6-3 to TRBJ2-7, with unresolved D. Germline V gene sequence: CDR1 MNHEY, CDR2 SVGEGT. V lost 2 bases, J lost 0 bases, and 8 bases lay in between. CDR3 length: 14 residues. CDR3 DNA (partial): TGTGCCAGCAGTTACCGTGACATCTCCTACGAG. Protein product: CASSYRDISYE. In full, the CDR3 reads CASSYRDISYEQYF.

In regard to this clone: The DNA ends 3 residues before the CDR3 does, and the rest of the CDR3 is filled in from the germline J gene. The J gene is TRBJ1-1, the V gene TRBV7-9; D unclear. CDR1 and CDR2 from the germline V gene are SEHNR and FQNEAQ (reference sequence). V gave up 5 bases and J gave up 6 bases, with 10 bases separating them. The CDR3 covers 12 residues. CDR3 protein: CASSPGRAEAFF. The CDR3 bases that were read are TGTGCCAGCAGCCCCGGTCGAGCTGAA.

As regards this clone: The CDR3 goes on 3 residues after the read ends, and that part is filled in from the germline J gene. The V gene is TRBV5-1, the J gene TRBJ2-1; D perhaps matches TRBD2 (6 bases). Trimming stripped 0 bases from V and 4 bases from J, with 11 bases between. This CDR3 is 15 amino acids long. The germline CDR1 and CDR2 sequences are SGHRS and YFSETQ. CDR3 loop: CASSLVASEYNEQFF. The CDR3 DNA, read in part, is TGCGCCAGCAGCTTGGTAGCTAGCGAGTACAATGAG.

As regards this clone: The read terminates 3 residues before the CDR3 end, so the remaining end is supplied by the germline J gene. The genes are TRBV2 and TRBJ2-1; tentatively, D is TRBD2 (6 bases). The CDR3 totals 14 residues. The germline V and J ends were trimmed by 5 bases and 0 bases, with 8 bases remaining between them. Germline V gives CDR1 SNHLY, CDR2 FYNNEI. CDR3 in amino acids: CASSRTNSYNEQFF. The sequenced CDR3 bases are TGTGCCAGCAGTAGGACTAACTCCTACAATGAG. The variable domain in full, completed from reference TRBV2 and TRBJ2-1, reads EPEVTQTPSHQVTQMGQEVILRCVPISNHLYFYWYRQILGQKVEFLVSFYNNEISEKSEIFDDQFSVERPDGSNFTLKIRSTKLEDSAMYFCASSRTNSYNEQFFGPGTRLTVL.

Comments on this clone: The observed sequence ends 3 residues before the CDR3 terminus, with the missing tail filled in from the germline J gene. This chain uses TRBV11-2 with TRBJ1-2; a weak D match, TRBD1 (5 bases). This CDR3 contains 13 residues. Germline V lookup: CDR1 SGHAT, CDR2 FQNNGV. The CDR3 bases that were read are TGTGCCAGCAGCTTAGCAGGGTTGGGGGGC. It encodes CASSLAGLGG. The full CDR3 protein is CASSLAGLGGYTF.

Regarding this clone: The missing CDR3 end, 3 residues past where the read stops, is filled in from the germline J gene. V is TRBV10-2 and J is TRBJ1-1; no reliable D call. Trimming pared 5 bases from V and 1 base from J, leaving 23 bases between. The CDR3 runs 18 residues. From germline, CDR1 is WSHSY and CDR2 SAAADI. The sequenced CDR3 bases are TGCGCCAGCAGTCTTAACAGTATTCTCAGGCCGGCGAACACTGAA. Its translation: CASSLNSILRPANTE. The CDR3 in its entirety is CASSLNSILRPANTEAFF.

Of note for this clone: Sequencing ends 3 residues short of the CDR3 end; the germline J gene provides the rest. This rearrangement joins TRBV19 to TRBJ1-2; D gene uncertain. CDR3 length equals 13 residues. Germline V gene sequence: CDR1 LNHDA, CDR2 SQIVND (reference sequence). V lost 3 bases, J lost 5 bases, and 10 bases lay in between. The part of the CDR3 DNA that was read is TGTGCCAGTAGTATCGACACACAATATGGC. Protein: CASSIDTQYG. The CDR3 in full is CASSIDTQYGYTF.

On this clone itself: Read sequence stops 3 residues before the CDR3 end, and the germline J gene provides the missing end. This rearrangement joins TRBV5-6 to TRBJ1-4, with no clear D. CDR1 SGHDT and CDR2 YYEEEE come from the germline V gene. The CDR3 runs to 14 residues. CDR3 loop: CASSLKDFGSPLFF. Incomplete CDR3 DNA: TGTGCCAGCAGCTTAAAGGACTTCGGCTCACCA.

Note on this clone: The read falls 3 residues short of the CDR3 end, and the missing part is taken from the germline J gene. The chain has TRBV7-9 and TRBJ1-1; D is perhaps TRBD1 (6 bases). This CDR3 has 15 amino acids. Looked up from germline, CDR1 is SEHNR and CDR2 is FQNEAQ (reference sequence). The CDR3 DNA, read in part, is TGTGCCAGCAGCTTAGCGGGGGGGCAGGGGAACATT. Encoded protein: CASSLAGGQGNI. The full CDR3 is CASSLAGGQGNIAFF.

About this clone itself: The CDR3 end lies 3 residues beyond the end of the read and is filled in from the germline J gene. The chain is built from TRBV29-1 and TRBJ2-7, with 11 nucleotides matching TRBD1. Trimming at V came to 6 bases and at J to 0 bases, leaving 7 bases not matched to a gene. Germline V gene lookup returns CDR1 SQVTM and CDR2 ANQGSEA. This CDR3 region has 15 residues. CDR3 region: CSVGRDRGISYEQYF. The DNA read from the CDR3 is TGCAGCGTAGGCCGGGACAGGGGGATCTCCTACGAG.

Regarding this clone: The DNA ends 3 residues before the CDR3 does, and the rest of the CDR3 is filled in from the germline J gene. This chain connects TRBV20-1 to TRBJ2-1, with 8 nucleotides matching TRBD2. The germline V gene encodes CDR1 DFQATT and CDR2 SNEGSKA (reference sequence). The junction had 7 bases not matched to a gene; V was cut back by 4 bases and J by 8 bases. The CDR3 is 13 residues long. The CDR3 DNA, read in part, is TGCAGTGCTATGCCTACTAGCGGCGATGAG. Protein: CSAMPTSGDE. The complete CDR3 sequence is CSAMPTSGDEQFF.

As regards this clone: The read halts 3 residues ahead of the CDR3 end, with the missing end drawn from the germline J gene. This chain joins TRBV6-1 and TRBJ2-5; 8 bases match TRBD2. From germline, CDR1 is MNHNS and CDR2 SASEGT. The CDR3 contains 15 residues. V shed 3 bases, J shed 5 bases, and the junction held 8 bases outside the gene matches. The CDR3 reads CASSDWPSGLETQYF. The sequenced CDR3 bases are TGTGCCAGCAGTGACTGGCCTAGCGGGTTGGAGACC.

CDR3 DNA (partial): TGTGCCAGCTCACCAGAGGGTGGAAAA. Translation: CASSPEGGK. The full CDR3 sequence reads CASSPEGGKLFF. This sequence joins TRBV18 and TRBJ1-4, with D uncertain. The read falls 3 residues short of the CDR3 end, and the missing part is taken from the germline J gene. This CDR3 has 12 amino acids. Per the germline V gene, CDR1 is KGHSH and CDR2 is LQKENI. Deletions cut 2 bases from V and 10 bases from J, with 8 bases between.

As concerns this clone: The CDR3 extends 3 residues past the end of the read, so its final part is completed from the germline J gene. The chain links TRBV7-9 to TRBJ1-4, with D possibly being TRBD1 (6 bases). V was clipped by 4 bases and J by 4 bases, with 10 bases between them. This CDR3 spans 14 amino acids. CDR1 is SEHNR, CDR2 FQNEAQ, per germline (reference sequence). CDR3 in amino acids: CASSWGQHNEKLFF. The CDR3 DNA, read in part, is TGTGCCAGCAGCTGGGGACAACATAATGAAAAA. Together with reference TRBV7-9 and TRBJ1-4, the CDR3 gives the full variable domain: DTGVSQNPRHKITKRGQNVTFRCDPISEHNRLYWYRQTLGQGPEFLTYFQNEAQLEKSRLLSDRFSAERPKGSFSTLEIQRTEQGDSAMYLCASSWGQHNEKLFFGSGTQLSVL.

As for this clone: Read coverage stops 3 residues before the CDR3 terminus; the germline J gene supplies the remainder. The chain uses TRBV5-5 and TRBJ2-7; no reliable D call. Germline CDR1 reads SGHKS; CDR2 reads YYEKEE (reference sequence). The V end was cut by 0 bases, the J end by 0 bases, with 10 bases between. This CDR3 region has 15 residues. The CDR3: CASSLVIFSSYEQYF. The part of the CDR3 DNA that was read is TGTGCCAGCAGCTTGGTAATATTTAGCTCCTACGAG. Together with reference TRBV5-5 and TRBJ2-7, the CDR3 gives the full variable domain: DAGVTQSPTHLIKTRGQQVTLRCSPISGHKSVSWYQQVLGQGPQFIFQYYEKEERGRGNFPDRFSARQFPNYSSELNVNALLLGDSALYLCASSLVIFSSYEQYFGPGTRLTVT.

Note on this clone: The sequence runs out 3 residues before the end of the CDR3; the remainder is reconstructed from the germline J gene. The genes are TRBV7-6 and TRBJ2-2; D remains unclear. Germline V gene data show CDR1 as SGHVS and CDR2 as FNYEAQ. The CDR3 loop spans 16 amino acids. CDR3 amino acids: CASSPISTSTNEKLFF. Incomplete CDR3 DNA: TGTGCCAGCAGCCCTATCTCCACTTCAACTAATGAAAAG.

The CDR3 sequence: CASTRSVGLAAETQYF. CDR3 bases read: TGCGCCAGCACCCGAAGCGTGGGACTAGCGGCCGAGACC. The chain combines TRBV5-1 with TRBJ2-5; 11 bases are shared with TRBD2. The CDR3 end falls 3 residues outside the read, so it is completed with the germline J gene. J gave up 5 bases and V 6 bases, and 12 bases lay outside the gene matches. The CDR3 runs 16 residues. The germline V gene encodes CDR1 SGHRS and CDR2 YFSETQ.

To note about this clone: The read terminates 3 residues before the CDR3 end, so the remaining end is supplied by the germline J gene. The J gene is TRBJ2-7, the V gene TRBV19; D is possibly TRBD1 (6 bases). Germline CDR1 LNHDA, CDR2 SQIVND (reference sequence). V lost 3 bases and J lost 3, with 9 bases in between. The CDR3 totals 13 residues. The CDR3 reads CASSIARGYEQYF. The CDR3 DNA, read in part, is TGTGCCAGTAGTATCGCCAGGGGCTACGAG.

As for this clone: One end of the junction fails to match germline, which may point to a read error. From the germline J gene comes the end of the CDR3, since the read stops 3 residues before it. V and J are TRBV4-2 and TRBJ2-6; TRBD1 matches 7 bases. Germline values: CDR1 LGHNA, CDR2 YNFKEQ. This CDR3 has 17 residues. The CDR3 bases that were read are TGCGCCAGCAGCCAAGCTCTCGACAGGGCTGGGGCCAACGTC. Its translation: CASSQALDRAGANV. The complete CDR3 reads CASSQALDRAGANVLTF.

With respect to this clone: The CDR3 end is not reached by the read, which stops 3 residues before it; the germline J gene fills it in. The V gene is TRBV13, the J gene TRBJ2-7; TRBD2 matches at 10 bases. The CDR3 sequence is 15 residues long. Germline CDR1 and CDR2: PRHDT and FYEKMQ (reference sequence). V lost 3 bases to trimming and J lost 4 bases; unmatched junction nucleotides: 6. CDR3 DNA (partial): TGTGCCAGCAGCTTTTGGGGACTAGCGAGATACGAG. Amino acid sequence: CASSFWGLARYE. The complete CDR3 protein is CASSFWGLARYEQYF.

As to this clone: The CDR3 goes on 3 residues after the read ends, and that part is filled in from the germline J gene. The chain employs TRBV4-2 and TRBJ2-1, with 10 nucleotides matching TRBD2. V trimming: 3 bases; J trimming: 2 bases; junction bases outside the gene matches: 4. CDR1 LGHNA and CDR2 YNFKEQ come from the germline V gene. The CDR3 contains 16 residues. CDR3 DNA (partial): TGTGCCAGCAGCCAGGACGGACTAGCGGCCTACAATGAG. This sequence encodes CASSQDGLAAYNE. The full CDR3 sequence reads CASSQDGLAAYNEQFF.

Details on this clone: The read falls 3 residues short of the CDR3 end, and the missing part is taken from the germline J gene. The rearrangement links TRBV5-1 to TRBJ1-4, with TRBD1 matching over 9 bases. The V segment lost 3 bases and the J segment 8 bases; nucleotides outside the gene matches: 5. This CDR3 spans 14 amino acids. Germline values: CDR1 SGHRS, CDR2 YFSETQ. The CDR3 sequence: CASSSRDREEKLFF. Partial CDR3 DNA: TGCGCCAGCAGCTCCCGGGACAGGGAGGAAAAA.

Regarding this clone: Read sequence stops 3 residues before the CDR3 end, and the germline J gene provides the missing end. The V and J genes are TRBV29-1 and TRBJ2-1; TRBD2 matches at 9 bases. J gave up 5 bases and V 7 bases, and 6 bases lay outside the gene matches. Looked up from germline, CDR1 is SQVTM and CDR2 is ANQGSEA. The CDR3 loop spans 13 amino acids. The sequenced CDR3 bases are TGCAGCGCCCTAGCGGGACTCGACAATGAG. This translates into CSALAGLDNE. The full CDR3 protein reads CSALAGLDNEQFF.

A word on this clone: From the germline J gene comes the end of the CDR3, since the read stops 3 residues before it. The rearrangement links TRBV7-9 to TRBJ1-2; D gene unclear. Germline loops: CDR1 SEHNR, CDR2 FQNEAQ (reference sequence). The CDR3 covers 14 residues. CDR3: CASSTGSSSYDYTF. The covered CDR3 bases are TGTGCCAGCAGCACCGGGTCGAGCTCCTACGAC.

A word on this clone: Read sequence stops 3 residues before the CDR3 end, and the germline J gene provides the missing end. The gene calls are TRBV4-2 and TRBJ2-6; possible D gene TRBD1, 6 bases. V was cut by 4 bases and J by 2 bases, with 6 bases left in between. This CDR3 has 14 residues. Germline CDR1 LGHNA, CDR2 YNFKEQ. CDR3 sequence reads: CASSPGAGANVLTF. The sequenced CDR3 bases are TGTGCCAGCAGCCCAGGGGCTGGGGCCAACGTC.

As to this clone: The read gets to within 3 residues of the CDR3 end, and the germline J gene fills in the rest. This chain uses TRBV9 with TRBJ2-3, with D possibly matching TRBD2 (5 bases). The V end was cut by 3 bases, the J end by 3 bases, with 14 bases between. CDR3 length: 15 residues. Germline CDR1 is SGDLS and CDR2 is YYNGEE. CDR3 in amino acids: CASSDYPSPTDTQYF. Partial CDR3 DNA: TGTGCCAGCAGCGACTATCCTAGCCCTACAGATACG.